This record covers a single T cell receptor (beta chain). Antigen: not known. UMI-labeled 5' RACE TRB cDNA libraries were prepared from the cells. Reprocessing the 5' RACE reads, TCRdb reports a single entry for every CDR3 protein and omits DNA. The sample table sets out about 90,000 distinct CDR3 sequences. Germline-derived CDR1 and CDR2 are SEHNR and FQNEAQ (reference sequence). This CDR3 is 14 amino acids long. The sample is drawn from a study of CXCR3-negative and CXCR3-positive naive CD8 T cells. Study results and caveats: Hydrophobicity was higher for TRB CDR3s found in CXCR3-positive naive cells than in CXCR3-negative naive cells.

V is TRBV7-9 and J is TRBJ2-7; without DNA, the TCRdb call of TRBD1 cannot be checked. The sample was naive CXCR3- CD8+ T cells from blood. Subset indicated: CD45RO-CCR7+CD27+CD95- naive CD8+ T cells lacking CXCR3 (TNR3-). The source of this sequence is a human donor in good health. Some clones in this sample may be carry-over from other donors' samples. The CDR3 is CASSGADRVYEQYF.